Listed below are T cell receptor beta chains from one sample, sequenced in a study of T cells after yellow fever vaccination. TCRdb re-derived calls from the 5' RACE reads in MiXCR, one entry per CDR3 protein. The sample lists hundreds of thousands of distinct CDR3 sequences; around 4.9% were seen once. Sequences were derived from CD4+ T cells sorted from PBMCs, sampled on the day of the yellow fever booster vaccination. The receptors here all came from a man younger than 35 who received the YFV17D yellow fever vaccine. Both conserved end residues are part of each CDR3. The order of the fields is D gene, J gene, V gene, CDR3 length, clone size, CDR3 protein, CDR3 DNA. A D gene is named only where the DNA matches it firmly. Size tells how often a clone was seen (once, few, many) or the class of an expanded clone, and some rows leave it out.

TRBD2 | TRBJ2-3 | TRBV20-1 | 15 | NA | CSAPRRGGAPDTQYF | TGCAGTGCTCCACGACGCGGGGGGGCGCCAGATACGCAGTATTTT
NA | TRBJ1-1 | TRBV7-9 | 12 | NA | CASSHTAPEAFF | TGTGCCAGCAGCCATACCGCGCCTGAAGCTTTCTTT
TRBD1 | TRBJ1-3 | TRBV20-1 | 12 | many | CSAPTGGNTIYF | TGCAGTGCGCCGACAGGGGGAAACACCATATATTTT
TRBD2 | TRBJ2-3 | TRBV7-2 | 14 | few | CASRSSGGADTQYF | TGTGCCAGCAGATCTAGCGGGGGGGCAGATACGCAGTATTTT
NA | TRBJ2-1 | TRBV19 | 13 | NA | CASRFEGRHEQFF | TGTGCCAGCCGTTTCGAAGGGCGACATGAGCAGTTCTTC
NA | TRBJ2-4 | TRBV10-3 | 15 | NA | CAISEGVVAKNIQYF | TGTGCCATCAGTGAGGGGGTGGTAGCCAAAAACATTCAGTACTTC
NA | TRBJ1-1 | TRBV27 | 14 | NA | CASSPVLLNTEAFF | TGTGCCAGCAGTCCAGTCCTCCTGAACACTGAAGCTTTCTTT
NA | TRBJ2-3 | TRBV9 | 12 | many | CASSDRTDTQYF | TGTGCCAGCAGCGACCGCACAGATACGCAGTATTTT
NA | TRBJ2-3 | TRBV5-1 | 14 | NA | CASSQRLEADTQYF | TGCGCCAGCAGCCAACGCCTAGAGGCTGATACGCAGTATTTT
NA | TRBJ2-2 | TRBV4-1 | 14 | many | CASSHGAGTGELFF | TGCGCCAGCAGCCATGGAGCGGGCACCGGGGAGCTGTTTTTT
NA | TRBJ1-2 | TRBV7-2 | 16 | few | CASSLDGGLANYGYTF | TGTGCCAGCAGCTTGGATGGGGGCCTAGCTAACTATGGCTACACCTTC
TRBD2 | TRBJ2-5 | TRBV12-3/TRBV12-4 | 17 | few | CASSEGLAGDLGETQYF | TGTGCCAGCAGTGAGGGACTAGCGGGGGACCTGGGGGAGACCCAGTACTTC
NA | TRBJ2-3 | TRBV7-2 | 14 | many | CASSLAGYADTQYF | TGTGCCAGCAGCTTAGCAGGTTATGCAGATACGCAGTATTTT
NA | TRBJ2-2 | TRBV6-2/TRBV6-3 | 20 | few | CASTQSRILRRSANTGELFF | TGTGCCAGCACCCAATCACGCATCCTAAGACGATCCGCGAACACCGGGGAGCTGTTTTTT
TRBD2 | TRBJ2-7 | TRBV12-3/TRBV12-4 | 14 | many | CASSPLAGGYEQYF | TGTGCCAGCAGTCCCCTAGCGGGGGGGTACGAGCAGTACTTC
TRBD2 | TRBJ2-1 | TRBV27 | 12 | NA | CATGTRGGGRFF | TGTGCCACCGGGACTAGAGGGGGGGGTCGGTTCTTC
TRBD1 | TRBJ1-1 | TRBV18 | 16 | few | CASSDFGDRGASNAFF | TGTGCCAGCTCAGACTTCGGGGACAGGGGGGCAAGTAACGCTTTCTTT
TRBD1 | TRBJ1-2 | TRBV5-1 | 17 | NA | CASSRLSPGQGDLGYTF | TGCGCCAGCAGCCGGTTGTCCCCGGGACAGGGGGACCTTGGCTACACCTTC
NA | TRBJ2-2 | TRBV24-1 | 18 | NA | CATSDLWGNSGNTGELFF | TGTGCCACCAGTGATCTGTGGGGGAACAGTGGCAACACCGGGGAGCTGTTTTTT
NA | TRBJ2-2 | TRBV25-1 | 14 | few | CASSDRGRTGELFF | TGTGCCAGCAGTGACAGGGGAAGGACCGGGGAGCTGTTTTTT
TRBD2 | TRBJ2-5 | TRBV5-6 | 16 | few | CASSLLGLANQETQYF | TGTGCCAGCAGCTTGTTGGGACTAGCTAACCAAGAGACCCAGTACTTC
TRBD2 | TRBJ2-3 | TRBV20-1 | 17 | NA | CSAPPGLAGGSTDTQYF | TGCAGTGCTCCCCCGGGACTAGCGGGGGGGTCCACAGATACGCAGTATTTT
NA | TRBJ2-7 | TRBV7-9 | 17 | NA | CASSDGRTAQDSYEQYF | TGTGCCAGCAGCGATGGCCGGACCGCCCAGGATAGCTACGAGCAGTACTTC